This T cell receptor (beta chain) was captured by sequencing in a study of blood T cell repertoires in COVID-19. Authors' analysis steps: Estimated nucleated cell counts came from reference gene primer amplification. Sequencing used immunoSEQ multiplex PCR; TCRdb keeps in-frame clones, though not all of them. For V, J and clone size, that table is used; D and trimming come from the DNA. Of over 60,000 clones listed, 80% to 95% are singletons. Germline V gene sequence: CDR1 LNHDA, CDR2 SQIVND (reference sequence). The CDR3 consists of 15 residues. V shed 5 bases, J shed 5 bases, and the junction held 10 bases outside the gene matches.

The sequence was collected from a human donor in a cohort sampled during active COVID-19. The rearrangement links TRBV19 to TRBJ1-2; 8 bases match TRBD1. Sequencing was done on a sample of peripheral blood. CDR3: CASSLRDRLIYGYTF. The CDR3 region has the DNA TGTGCCAGTAGTCTACGGGACAGGCTCATTTATGGCTACACCTTC.